The TCR beta chain under discussion was sequenced for a study of blood T cells in healthy people across ages. Per-sample yields of isolated PBMCs were at least 6 million. Primed by a sample-barcoded 5' primer and a J-beta primer mix, a second PCR proceeded for 7 to 11 cycles. MiXCR was run by TCRdb on the 5' RACE reads, yielding one entry per CDR3 protein. This sample has approximately 780,000 distinct CDR3 sequences, with under 30% found just once. The CDR3 has 14 residues. Germline CDR1 and CDR2: MDHEN and SYDVKM. V was pared by 2 bases and J by 6 bases, with 13 bases between. This sample also belongs to another study, concerning T cells of mothers and their children. From that report: Normalized overlap was always slightly, never significantly, higher in related than unrelated mother-child pairs.

This receptor was obtained from a boy aged 10-17 years in good health. This chain uses TRBV28 with TRBJ1-2, with no clear D. The sequenced material came from blood. The CDR3 nucleotides are TGTGCCAGCAGTTTAAATTCGGGGTACGATGGCTACACCTTC. This codes for CASSLNSGYDGYTF.